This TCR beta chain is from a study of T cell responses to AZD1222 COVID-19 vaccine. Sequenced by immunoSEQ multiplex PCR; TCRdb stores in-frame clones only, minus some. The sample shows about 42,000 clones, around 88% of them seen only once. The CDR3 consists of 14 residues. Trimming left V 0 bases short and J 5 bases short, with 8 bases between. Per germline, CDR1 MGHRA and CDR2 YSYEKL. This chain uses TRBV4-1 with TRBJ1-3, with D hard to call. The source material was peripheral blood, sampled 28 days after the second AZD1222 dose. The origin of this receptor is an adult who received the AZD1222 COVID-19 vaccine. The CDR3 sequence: CASSQEQTRNTIYF. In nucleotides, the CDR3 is TGCGCCAGCAGCCAAGAACAGACTCGAAACACCATATATTTT.